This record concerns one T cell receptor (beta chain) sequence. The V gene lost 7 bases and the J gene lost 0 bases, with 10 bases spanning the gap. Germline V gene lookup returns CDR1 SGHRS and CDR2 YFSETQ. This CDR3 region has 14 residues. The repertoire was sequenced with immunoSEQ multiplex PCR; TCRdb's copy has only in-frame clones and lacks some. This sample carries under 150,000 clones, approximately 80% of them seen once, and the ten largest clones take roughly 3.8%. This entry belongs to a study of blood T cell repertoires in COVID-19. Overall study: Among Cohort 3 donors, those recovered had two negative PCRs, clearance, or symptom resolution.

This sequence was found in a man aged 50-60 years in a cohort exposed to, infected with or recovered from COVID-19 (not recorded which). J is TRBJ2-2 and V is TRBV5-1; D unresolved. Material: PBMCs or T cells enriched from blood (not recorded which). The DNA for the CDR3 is TGCGCCAGCCGACTCGACCCGAACACCGGGGAGCTGTTTTTT. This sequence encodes CASRLDPNTGELFF.